The present entry profiles one T cell receptor (beta chain) with its context. No antigen is known for it. No much larger clone is present one base from it, and per-base qualities are unavailable. The CDR3 runs 15 residues from the cysteine to the phenylalanine. Just the 45-base CDR3 DNA is kept, in frame starting at base 1. The V end loses 8 bases and the J end loses 2 bases, and a stretch of 15 bases separates them. The germline V gene specifies MGHDK as CDR1 and SYGVNS as CDR2. This sample stems from a study of CD8+CD57+ T cells in acquired aplastic anemia (dated 2018 in TCRdb). About the study as a whole: DNA extracted from sorted CD4+ and CD8+ cells had a mean of about 3.3 ug, with a range of about 0.2 to 30 ug. A CD8+CD57+ expansion meant a frequency higher than the mean frequency seen in healthy subjects.

TCR beta VDJ combination and CDR3 sequence profiling used genomic DNA as the template. An Illumina HiSeq 2000 was the platform used for TCR repertoire sequencing. The study's processing was this. TRBV/TRBJ rearrangement plots, CDR3 size and DJ length profiles, and Simpson's diversity index were used to evaluate the repertoires. The immunodominant clone was defined as the most abundant DNA sequence in deep sequencing data. CDR3 amino acid sequences were checked for sharing across subjects and were also compared against the VDJdb database and published repertoires. TCRdb applied fastp at Q25 and MiXCR to the public reads, then kept only in-frame beta chains. Under each unique CDR3 protein, matching rows form one entry showing the most common genes and DNA. V and J calls and clone size were set by TCRdb, not the authors. The sample table shows about 470,000 distinct CDR3 sequences, and over 25% are seen once. Of the sample, approximately 0.82% is held by the ten largest clones.

On the study overall, not on this receptor specifically: Some 30 CD8+ CDR3 sequences were shared between patients and controls but appeared highly expressed in patients and within their immunodominant clones. Between patients and healthy controls, no significant difference in CD8+ Simpson's diversity was found (P=0.060).

Patients chosen for sequencing had shown expansion of CD8+CD57+ cells by flow cytometry. Severe acquired aplastic anemia was diagnosed in all patients according to International Study of Aplastic Anemia and Agranulocytosis and Camitta criteria. At the time blood was sampled, none of the patients had received any therapy. The study deep-sequenced TCR repertoires of sorted CD4+ and CD8+ blood T cells from severe aplastic anemia patients and healthy subjects. Patients were enrolled under clinicaltrials.gov protocols 00001620, 01623167, 00001397, 00071045, 00081523 and 00961064 in the USA. Ficoll-Paque density gradient centrifugation was used to isolate peripheral blood mononuclear cells. Before DNA extraction, CD4+ and CD8+ T cells were sorted by FACS or by magnetic beads.

Sequencing input: sorted CD4+, CD8+, or CD8+CD57+ T cells (not recorded which) from PBMCs. The TCR sequence derives from a human donor with aplastic anemia. Recombination joined TRBV25-1 with TRBJ2-2, and perhaps TRBD2 as D gene, on 5 matching bases. The DNA is TGTGCCAGCTCACCACCCGGACTCAACACCGGGGAGCTGTTTTTT. It specifies CASSPPGLNTGELFF.